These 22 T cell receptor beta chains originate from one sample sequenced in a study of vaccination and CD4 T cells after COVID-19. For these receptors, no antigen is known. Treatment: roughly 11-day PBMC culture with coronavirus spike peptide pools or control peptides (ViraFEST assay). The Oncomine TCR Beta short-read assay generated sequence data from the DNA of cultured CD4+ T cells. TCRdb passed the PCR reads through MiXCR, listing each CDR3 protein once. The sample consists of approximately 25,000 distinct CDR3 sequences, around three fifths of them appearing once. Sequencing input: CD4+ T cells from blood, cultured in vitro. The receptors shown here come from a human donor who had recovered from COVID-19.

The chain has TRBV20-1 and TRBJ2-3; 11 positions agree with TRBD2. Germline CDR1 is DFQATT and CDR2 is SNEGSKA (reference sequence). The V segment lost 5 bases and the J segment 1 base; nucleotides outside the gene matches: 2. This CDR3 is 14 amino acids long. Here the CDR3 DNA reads TGCAGTGCTTTAGCGGGAGGGCGCACAGATACGCAGTATTTT. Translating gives CSALAGGRTDTQYF.

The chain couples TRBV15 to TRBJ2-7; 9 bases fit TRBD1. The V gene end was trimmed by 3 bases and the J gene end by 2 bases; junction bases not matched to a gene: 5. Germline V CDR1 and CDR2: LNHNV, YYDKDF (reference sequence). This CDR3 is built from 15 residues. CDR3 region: CATSRAGTGTYEQYF. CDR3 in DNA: TGTGCCACCAGCAGGGCCGGGACAGGGACCTACGAGCAGTACTTC.

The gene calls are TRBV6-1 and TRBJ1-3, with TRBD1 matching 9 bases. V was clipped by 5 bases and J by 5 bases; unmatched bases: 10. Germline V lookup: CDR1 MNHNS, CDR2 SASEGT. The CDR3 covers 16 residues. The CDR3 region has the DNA TGTGCCAGCAGTACTCCTCAGACAGGGGGACGAAACACCATATATTTT. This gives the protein CASSTPQTGGRNTIYF.

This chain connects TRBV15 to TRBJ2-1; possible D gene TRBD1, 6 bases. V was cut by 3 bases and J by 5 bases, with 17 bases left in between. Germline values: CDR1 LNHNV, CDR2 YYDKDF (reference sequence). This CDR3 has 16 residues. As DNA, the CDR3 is TGTGCCACCAGCAGTTCCTCAGGGGAGAGGGACAATGAGCAGTTCTTC. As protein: CATSSSSGERDNEQFF.

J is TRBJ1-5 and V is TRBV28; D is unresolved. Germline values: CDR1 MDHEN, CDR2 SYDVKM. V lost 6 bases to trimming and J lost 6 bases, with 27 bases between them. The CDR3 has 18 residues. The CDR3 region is CASSSWNKGQALTQPQHF. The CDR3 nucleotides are TGTGCCAGCAGCTCTTGGAATAAAGGGCAGGCCCTGACTCAGCCCCAGCATTTT.

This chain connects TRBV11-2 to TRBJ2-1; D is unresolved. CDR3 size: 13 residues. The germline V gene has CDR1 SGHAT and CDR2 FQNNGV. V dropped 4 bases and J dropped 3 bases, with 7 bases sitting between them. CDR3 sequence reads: CASSSTNYNEQFF. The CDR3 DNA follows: TGTGCCAGCAGCTCCACAAACTACAATGAGCAGTTCTTC.

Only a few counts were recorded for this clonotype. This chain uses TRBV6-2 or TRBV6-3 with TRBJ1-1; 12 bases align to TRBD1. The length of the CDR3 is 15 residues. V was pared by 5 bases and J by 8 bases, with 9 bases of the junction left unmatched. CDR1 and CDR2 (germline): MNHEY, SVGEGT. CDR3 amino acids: CASSLGQGAPEEAFF. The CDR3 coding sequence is TGTGCCAGCAGTCTGGGACAGGGGGCGCCGGAAGAAGCTTTCTTT.

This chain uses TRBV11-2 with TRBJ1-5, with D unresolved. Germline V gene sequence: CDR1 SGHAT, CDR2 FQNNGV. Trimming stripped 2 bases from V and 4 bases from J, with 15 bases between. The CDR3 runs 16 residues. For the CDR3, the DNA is TGTGCCAGCAGCTTAAGCTGGGCAGGAAGAAATCAGCCCCAGCATTTT. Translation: CASSLSWAGRNQPQHF.

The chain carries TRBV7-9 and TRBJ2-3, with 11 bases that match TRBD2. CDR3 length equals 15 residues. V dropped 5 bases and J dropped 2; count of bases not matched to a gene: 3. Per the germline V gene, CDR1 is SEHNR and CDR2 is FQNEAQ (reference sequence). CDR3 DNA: TGTGCCAGCAGCATGGGACTAGCGGACACAGATACGCAGTATTTT. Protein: CASSMGLADTDTQYF.

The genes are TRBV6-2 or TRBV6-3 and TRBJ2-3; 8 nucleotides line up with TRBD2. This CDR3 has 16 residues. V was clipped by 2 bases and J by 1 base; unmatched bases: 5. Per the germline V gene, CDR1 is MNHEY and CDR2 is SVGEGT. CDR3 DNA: TGTGCCAGCAGTTACCCAGAAGCGGGAGGCACAGATACGCAGTATTTT. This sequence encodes CASSYPEAGGTDTQYF.

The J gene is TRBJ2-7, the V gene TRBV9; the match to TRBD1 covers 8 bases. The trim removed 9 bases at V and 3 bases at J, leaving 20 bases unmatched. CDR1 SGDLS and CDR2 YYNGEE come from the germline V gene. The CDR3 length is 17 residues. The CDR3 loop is CATRARTGFLGVYEQYF. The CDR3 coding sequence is TGTGCCACCCGTGCCAGGACAGGGTTCCTTGGAGTCTACGAGCAGTACTTC.

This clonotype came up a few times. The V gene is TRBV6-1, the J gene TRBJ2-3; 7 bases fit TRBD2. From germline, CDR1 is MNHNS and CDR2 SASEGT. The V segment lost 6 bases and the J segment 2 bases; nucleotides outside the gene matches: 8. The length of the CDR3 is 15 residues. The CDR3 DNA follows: TGTGCCAGCAGGAGGAGCGGGGCCCACACAGATACGCAGTATTTT. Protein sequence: CASRRSGAHTDTQYF.

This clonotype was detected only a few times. CDR3 region: CSAPPPTSGLLTDTQYF. Written as DNA, the CDR3 is TGCAGTGCTCCCCCCCCGACTAGCGGGTTGTTAACAGATACGCAGTATTTT. The chain recombines TRBV20-1 with TRBJ2-3, with 10 bases fitting TRBD2. V dropped 5 bases and J dropped 3; count of bases not matched to a gene: 14. CDR3 size: 17 residues. CDR1 is DFQATT, CDR2 SNEGSKA, per germline (reference sequence).

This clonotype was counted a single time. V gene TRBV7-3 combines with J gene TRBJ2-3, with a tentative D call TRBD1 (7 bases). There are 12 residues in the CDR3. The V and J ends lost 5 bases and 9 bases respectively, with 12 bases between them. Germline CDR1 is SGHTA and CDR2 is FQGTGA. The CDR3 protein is CASSQPGGTQYF. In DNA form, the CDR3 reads TGTGCCAGCAGCCAACCAGGGGGGACGCAGTATTTT.

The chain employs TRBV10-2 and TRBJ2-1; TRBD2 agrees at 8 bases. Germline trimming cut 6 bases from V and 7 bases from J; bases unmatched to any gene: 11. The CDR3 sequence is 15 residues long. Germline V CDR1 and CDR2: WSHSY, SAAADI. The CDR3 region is CASRPAGRDYNEQFF. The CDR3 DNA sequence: TGCGCCAGCAGACCAGCCGGGAGGGATTATAATGAGCAGTTCTTC.

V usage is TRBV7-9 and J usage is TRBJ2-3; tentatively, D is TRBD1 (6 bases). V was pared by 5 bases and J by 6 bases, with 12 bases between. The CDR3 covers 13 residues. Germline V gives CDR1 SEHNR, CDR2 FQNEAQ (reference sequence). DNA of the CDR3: TGTGCCAGCAGCAACACAGGGATTGATACGCAGTATTTT. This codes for CASSNTGIDTQYF.

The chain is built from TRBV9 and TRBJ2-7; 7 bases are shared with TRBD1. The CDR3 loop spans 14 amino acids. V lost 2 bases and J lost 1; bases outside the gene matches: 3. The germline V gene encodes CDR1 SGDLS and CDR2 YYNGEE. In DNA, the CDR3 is TGTGCCAGCAGCGTCCGACAGGGTTCCTACGAGCAGTACTTC. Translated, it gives CASSVRQGSYEQYF.

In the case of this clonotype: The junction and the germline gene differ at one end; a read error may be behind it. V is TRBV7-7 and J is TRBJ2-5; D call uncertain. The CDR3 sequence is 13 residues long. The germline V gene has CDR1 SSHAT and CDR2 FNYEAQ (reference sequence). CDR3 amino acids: CASSSGYQETQYF. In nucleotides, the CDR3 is TGTGCTAGCAGCTCTGGGTACCAAGAGACCCAGTACTTC.

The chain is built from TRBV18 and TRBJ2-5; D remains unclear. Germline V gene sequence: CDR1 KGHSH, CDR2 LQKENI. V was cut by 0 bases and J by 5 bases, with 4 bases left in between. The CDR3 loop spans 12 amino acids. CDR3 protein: CASSPPMETQYF. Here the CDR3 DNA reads TGTGCCAGCTCACCACCAATGGAGACCCAGTACTTC.

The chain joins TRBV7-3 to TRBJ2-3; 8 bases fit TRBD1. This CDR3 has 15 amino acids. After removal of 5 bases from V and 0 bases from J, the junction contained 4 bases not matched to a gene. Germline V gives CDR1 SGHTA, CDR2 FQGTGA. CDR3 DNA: TGTGCCAGCAGCGCGACAGGGGTTAGCACAGATACGCAGTATTTT. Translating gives CASSATGVSTDTQYF.

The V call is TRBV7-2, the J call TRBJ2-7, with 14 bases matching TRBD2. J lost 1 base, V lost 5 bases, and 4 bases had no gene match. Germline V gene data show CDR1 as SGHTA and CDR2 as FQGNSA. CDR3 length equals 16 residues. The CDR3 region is CASSPRLAGGSYEQYF. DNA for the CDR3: TGTGCCAGCAGCCCCAGACTAGCGGGAGGGTCCTACGAGCAGTACTTC.

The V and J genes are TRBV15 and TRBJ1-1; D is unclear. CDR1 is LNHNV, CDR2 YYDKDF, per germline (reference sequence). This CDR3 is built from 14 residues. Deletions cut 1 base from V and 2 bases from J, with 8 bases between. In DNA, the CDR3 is TGTGCCACCAGCAGAGGGAAGGAAAACACTGAAGCTTTCTTT. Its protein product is CATSRGKENTEAFF.